This T cell receptor (beta chain) comes out of a study of T cell responses to AZD1222 COVID-19 vaccine. Study observations and caveats: Sampling that yielded the repertoires occurred only after the peak T cell response. Donors were chiefly white British, with a greater number of females, and clonal diversity was perhaps underestimated. Increases in Spike-specific TCR breadth and depth were seen after two AZD1222 doses.

This CDR3 is built from 18 residues. Germline V lookup: CDR1 LNHDA, CDR2 SQIVND (reference sequence). V shed 1 base and J 4 bases; nucleotides not matched to a gene: 15. The assay was immunoSEQ multiplex PCR, and TCRdb's table has in-frame clones only and misses some. The table shows about 120,000 clones, with less than 90% occurring only once. Concerning this clone itself: Its matching antigen is unknown.

Sequenced here: peripheral blood, sampled on day 0 of AZD1222 vaccination. This receptor was obtained from an adult in good health. The chain recombines TRBV19 with TRBJ1-1; 7 bases agree with TRBD1. The CDR3 coding sequence is TGTGCCAGTAGTATAGGCCCAGGACAGGCCGAGAGGGGCACTGAAGCTTTCTTT. Translation gives CASSIGPGQAERGTEAFF. The full variable domain, in which reference TRBV19 and TRBJ1-1 provide the parts outside the CDR3, is DGGITQSPKYLFRKEGQNVTLSCEQNLNHDAMYWYRQDPGQGLRLIYYSQIVNDFQKGDIAEGYSVSREKKESFPLTVTSAQKNPTAFYLCASSIGPGQAERGTEAFFGQGTRLTVV.